The 26 T cell receptor beta chains below were found in one sample sequenced in a study of Graves' ophthalmopathy and Graves' hyperthyroidism. Amplified TCR beta CDR3 regions were obtained using RNA transcripts as template. A first-round RT-PCR used HTBI primers, followed by a second-round multiplex PCR. MiXCR, run by TCRdb on the multiplex PCR reads, gives a single entry per CDR3 protein. In the table there are around 1.1 million distinct CDR3 sequences, about 35% of which are singletons. Material for sequencing was peripheral blood or thyroid tissue (not recorded which). These receptors were obtained from an adult man with Graves' hyperthyroidism.

The chain joins TRBV5-4 to TRBJ2-5; D is perhaps TRBD2 (7 bases). The germline V and J ends were trimmed by 4 bases and 2 bases, with 15 bases remaining between them. CDR1 and CDR2 (germline): SGHNT, YYREEE (reference sequence). This CDR3 is 15 amino acids long. CDR3 sequence (DNA): TGTGCCAGCAGCATGGGGGGGCCCCGACAAGAGACCCAGTACTTC. Encoded protein: CASSMGGPRQETQYF. Drawing the rest from reference TRBV5-4 and TRBJ2-5, the complete variable domain is ETGVTQSPTHLIKTRGQQVTLRCSSQSGHNTVSWYQQALGQGPQFIFQYYREEENGRGNFPPRFSGLQFPNYSSELNVNALELDDSALYLCASSMGGPRQETQYFGPGTRLLVL.

The V and J genes are TRBV6-2 or TRBV6-3 and TRBJ2-7, with D perhaps TRBD2 (5 bases). Germline assignment: CDR1 MNHEY and CDR2 SVGEGT. This CDR3 is 15 amino acids long. The germline V and J ends were trimmed by 3 bases and 0 bases, with 12 bases remaining between them. The CDR3 nucleotides read TGTGCCAGCAGTTATACGGACTCCAGCTCCTACGAGCAGTACTTC. Its translation: CASSYTDSSSYEQYF.

The genes are TRBV28 and TRBJ2-7; D not resolved. Looked up from germline, CDR1 is MDHEN and CDR2 is SYDVKM. The CDR3 is 15 residues long. Trimming left V 6 bases short and J 6 bases short, with 21 bases between. The CDR3 region is CASSSIWAPSGEQYF. The CDR3 nucleotides read TGTGCCAGCAGCTCTATTTGGGCACCCTCGGGCGAGCAGTACTTC. Together with reference TRBV28 and TRBJ2-7, the CDR3 gives the full variable domain: DVKVTQSSRYLVKRTGEKVFLECVQDMDHENMFWYRQDPGLGLRLIYFSYDVKMKEKGDIPEGYSVSREKKERFSLILESASTNQTSMYLCASSSIWAPSGEQYFGPGTRLTVT.

This clonotype has ten or more counts. The chain recombines TRBV5-5 with TRBJ1-1, with D maybe TRBD1 (5 bases). Trimming took 0 bases from V and 8 from J, leaving 17 bases between them. This CDR3 region has 15 residues. Per germline, CDR1 SGHKS and CDR2 YYEKEE (reference sequence). The CDR3 region has the DNA TGTGCCAGCAGCTTGGGACCCGGGACTGTCGCCGAAGCTTTCTTT. Its protein is CASSLGPGTVAEAFF.

The chain uses TRBV20-1 and TRBJ1-2; 8 bases are shared with TRBD1. Trimming cost V 4 bases and J 5 bases; bases outside gene matches: 6. Germline V gives CDR1 DFQATT, CDR2 SNEGSKA (reference sequence). The CDR3 spans 13 residues. CDR3 DNA: TGCAGTGCTACTTCGACAGGGGTATATGGCTACACCTTC. Amino acids: CSATSTGVYGYTF.

In its sample, this clonotype was seen a few times. The rearrangement uses TRBV12-3 or TRBV12-4 and TRBJ2-2; tentatively, D is TRBD1 (5 bases). This CDR3 is 13 amino acids long. V lost 8 bases and J 7 bases, leaving 14 bases between the germline ends. CDR3 residues: CASGYRPSGELFF. In DNA, the CDR3 is TGTGCCAGCGGATACAGGCCCAGCGGGGAGCTGTTTTTT.

Notes on this clonotype: A much larger clone lies one base from this, so it may be a read error. The chain has TRBV9 and TRBJ2-2; 7 positions match TRBD2. The CDR3 is made up of 17 amino acids. Germline assignment: CDR1 SGDLS and CDR2 YYNGEE. The CDR3, as DNA: TGTGCCAGCAGCGACGAAGGGTCGGCGGGAGCTTTCGGGGAGCTGCTTTTT. It codes for CASSDEGSAGAFGELLF. The full variable domain, with the rest looked up from reference TRBV9 and TRBJ2-2, is DSGVTQTPKHLITATGQRVTLRCSPRSGDLSVYWYQQSLDQGLQFLIQYYNGEERAKGNILERFSAQQFPDLHSELNLSSLELGDSALYFCASSDEGSAGAFGELLFGEGSRLTVL.

This clonotype was seen many times. This chain joins TRBV29-1 and TRBJ2-7; TRBD1 is a possible D gene (6 bases). The CDR3 covers 14 residues. Germline V gene data show CDR1 as SQVTM and CDR2 as ANQGSEA. Trimming took off 4 bases at V and 2 bases at J, with 15 bases between the two ends. Written as DNA, the CDR3 is TGCAGCGTTGGGATCAGGGGTAGGACCTACGAGCAGTACTTC. This translates into CSVGIRGRTYEQYF.

About this clonotype: A much larger clonotype is one base distant, so this may be a read error. J is TRBJ2-2 and V is TRBV29-1; D is undetermined. V was clipped by 0 bases and J by 0 bases, with 5 bases between them. The CDR3 loop spans 14 amino acids. Germline V gene lookup returns CDR1 SQVTM and CDR2 ANQGSEA. CDR3 loop: CSVEEGSNTGELFF. The CDR3 nucleotides read TGCAGCGTTGAAGAGGGCTCGAACACCGGGGAGCTGTTTTTT.

This clonotype was detected many times. The rearrangement joins TRBV2 to TRBJ1-5, with 7 nucleotides matching TRBD1. V trimming: 7 bases; J trimming: 0 bases; junction bases outside the gene matches: 9. The CDR3 has 16 amino acids. Germline V gene lookup returns CDR1 SNHLY and CDR2 FYNNEI. In DNA, the CDR3 is TGTGCCAGCACCCTGGGACAGAGACGTAGCAATCAGCCCCAGCATTTT. Translation gives CASTLGQRRSNQPQHF.

The rearrangement joins TRBV7-8 to TRBJ2-5, with D possibly matching TRBD2 (7 bases). CDR3 length equals 18 residues. CDR1 is SGHVS and CDR2 is FQNEAQ in the germline V gene. V lost 3 bases, J lost 3 bases, and 23 bases lay in between. CDR3 sequence (DNA): TGTGCCAGCAGCTTTCCCAAACTAGCGAAAGGGGGAGAAGAGACCCAGTACTTC. Translated: CASSFPKLAKGGEETQYF.

The rearrangement links TRBV2 to TRBJ2-2; D unresolved. The V gene's germline CDR1 is SNHLY and CDR2 FYNNEI. The length of the CDR3 is 16 residues. V was trimmed by 4 bases and J by 5 bases, leaving 17 bases between them. CDR3: CASSGGLGPITGELFF. In DNA, the CDR3 is TGTGCCAGCAGTGGGGGTTTGGGCCCAATTACCGGGGAGCTGTTTTTT.

In this sample, this clonotype turned up many times. V is TRBV15 and J is TRBJ2-2; TRBD1 might be the D (6 bases). Deletions cut 6 bases from V and 10 bases from J, with 18 bases between. This CDR3 is built from 14 residues. Germline lookup yields CDR1 LNHNV and CDR2 YYDKDF (reference sequence). The chain's CDR3 is CATRGQGLFAELFF. DNA for the CDR3: TGTGCCACCAGGGGGCAGGGGCTCTTCGCGGAGCTGTTTTTT.

The chain recombines TRBV5-6 with TRBJ1-2; 7 bases are a match to TRBD1. The CDR3 consists of 18 residues. V gave up 0 bases and J gave up 6 bases; unmatched junction bases: 17. The germline CDR1 and CDR2 sequences are SGHDT and YYEEEE. The CDR3, as DNA: TGTGCCAGCAGCTTGGAAGTGACAGCCGGCAGGGGGTCCCATGGCTACACCTTC. As protein: CASSLEVTAGRGSHGYTF.

This chain connects TRBV20-1 to TRBJ2-7, with 7 bases aligning to TRBD2. CDR1 is DFQATT, CDR2 SNEGSKA, per germline (reference sequence). The CDR3 runs 15 residues. Losses at the gene ends were 2 bases for V and 1 base for J; bases not matched to a gene: 8. CDR3 region: CSARSGGLTSYEQYF. The CDR3 nucleotides are TGCAGTGCTAGATCGGGAGGACTAACTTCCTACGAGCAGTACTTC.

The rearrangement uses TRBV29-1 and TRBJ1-4; D may be TRBD1 (5 bases). The CDR3 has 10 amino acids. Germline loops: CDR1 SQVTM, CDR2 ANQGSEA. The V gene lost 6 bases and the J gene lost 13 bases, with 12 bases spanning the gap. The CDR3 DNA follows: TGCAGCGTCCCCCAAGGGACACTGTTTTTT. Its protein product is CSVPQGTLFF. Full variable domain (rest looked up from reference TRBV29-1 and TRBJ1-4): SAVISQKPSRDICQRGTSLTIQCQVDSQVTMMFWYRQQPGQSLTLIATANQGSEATYESGFVIDKFPISRPNLTFSTLTVSNMSPEDSSIYLCSVPQGTLFFGSGTQLSVL.

In this sample, this clonotype turned up many times. The gene calls are TRBV2 and TRBJ2-7; D remains unclear. In germline, CDR1 is SNHLY, CDR2 FYNNEI. This CDR3 contains 11 residues. The germline V and J ends were trimmed by 6 bases and 1 base, with 4 bases remaining between them. The DNA of the CDR3 is TGTGCCAGCAGCGTATCCTACGAGCAGTACTTC. It is translated as CASSVSYEQYF.

CDR3: CATREDRGGTTNEKLFF. CDR3 nucleotides: TGTGCCACCAGAGAAGACAGGGGTGGAACAACTAATGAAAAACTGTTTTTT. The chain uses TRBV10-3 and TRBJ1-4; TRBD1 matches 8 bases. This CDR3 comprises 17 residues. Germline assignment: CDR1 ENHRY and CDR2 SYGVKD. Trimming removed 10 bases from V and 0 bases from J; junction bases left unmatched: 13.

This clonotype was picked up many times. This sequence joins TRBV20-1 and TRBJ1-5, with TRBD1 identical over 10 bases. V lost 5 bases to trimming and J lost 6 bases; unmatched junction nucleotides: 7. The CDR3 has 14 residues. Germline V gene lookup returns CDR1 DFQATT and CDR2 SNEGSKA (reference sequence). CDR3 sequence reads: CSAQGQGVSQPQHF. DNA for the CDR3: TGCAGTGCTCAAGGACAGGGGGTTTCTCAGCCCCAGCATTTT.

This rearrangement joins TRBV12-3 or TRBV12-4 to TRBJ2-7; D is possibly TRBD1 or TRBD2 (6 bases each). V lost 3 bases to trimming and J lost 3 bases, with 12 bases between them. CDR3 length: 14 residues. The CDR3 loop is CASSLRGAGYEQYF. CDR3 bases: TGTGCCAGCAGTTTGAGGGGGGCTGGCTACGAGCAGTACTTC.

Worth noting for this clonotype: A much larger clone differs by one base, so this may be a read error. The chain is built from TRBV6-4 and TRBJ2-5, with a weak D call TRBD2 (6 bases). V was cut by 3 bases and J by 1 base, with 12 bases left in between. The CDR3 loop spans 15 amino acids. Germline values: CDR1 MRHNA, CDR2 SNTAGT. The CDR3 region is CASSDSAGTQETQYF. In nucleotides, the CDR3 is TGTGCCAGCAGTGATTCCGCGGGAACCCAAGAGACCCAGTACTTC.

V is TRBV29-1 and J is TRBJ2-5, with D maybe TRBD2 (6 bases). Germline lookup yields CDR1 SQVTM and CDR2 ANQGSEA. Trimming left V 4 bases short and J 5 bases short, with 20 bases between. The CDR3 is made up of 15 amino acids. CDR3 loop: CSVVGGVRLAETQYF. In DNA, the CDR3 is TGCAGCGTTGTTGGCGGGGTGAGGCTCGCGGAGACCCAGTACTTC.

As regards this clonotype: One end of the junction does not line up with germline, which may come from a read error. The genes are TRBV5-4 and TRBJ2-7, with D tentatively TRBD2 (6 bases). The CDR3 contains 13 residues. Germline CDR1 is SGHNT and CDR2 is YYREEE (reference sequence). As DNA, the CDR3 is TGCGCCAGCAGCCAAGATCAGACTAGCGAGCAGTACTTC. Protein: CASSQDQTSEQYF. Supplemented by reference TRBV5-4 and TRBJ2-7, the full variable domain reads ETGVTQSPTHLIKTRGQQVTLRCSSQSGHNTVSWYQQALGQGPQFIFQYYREEENGRGNFPPRFSGLQFPNYSSELNVNALELDDSALYLCASSQDQTSEQYFGPGTRLTVT.

The J gene is TRBJ2-2, the V gene TRBV19; TRBD1 aligns across 7 bases. The CDR3 totals 15 residues. V dropped 4 bases and J dropped 11; count of bases not matched to a gene: 13. Germline CDR1 reads LNHDA; CDR2 reads SQIVND (reference sequence). CDR3 amino acids: CASSTPGTDTYELFF. The CDR3 bases are TGTGCCAGTAGTACACCCGGGACAGACACCTACGAGCTGTTTTTT.

This clonotype appeared many times. V gene TRBV29-1 combines with J gene TRBJ1-4, with D unresolved. From germline, CDR1 is SQVTM and CDR2 ANQGSEA. Trimming stripped 6 bases from V and 7 bases from J, with 15 bases between. The CDR3 has 13 amino acids. CDR3 protein: CSVPGEGGEKLFF. CDR3 nucleotides: TGCAGCGTCCCCGGGGAGGGTGGTGAAAAACTGTTTTTT.

J is TRBJ2-7 and V is TRBV7-9, with D perhaps TRBD2 (5 bases). There are 15 residues in the CDR3. Trimming pared 5 bases from V and 1 base from J, leaving 15 bases between. Germline V gene lookup returns CDR1 SEHNR and CDR2 FQNEAQ (reference sequence). The CDR3 here is CASSAEEVSSYEQYF. The CDR3 DNA is TGTGCCAGCAGCGCGGAGGAGGTATCTTCCTACGAGCAGTACTTC. Full variable domain (outside the CDR3, taken from reference TRBV7-9 and TRBJ2-7): DTGVSQNPRHKITKRGQNVTFRCDPISEHNRLYWYRQTLGQGPEFLTYFQNEAQLEKSRLLSDRFSAERPKGSFSTLEIQRTEQGDSAMYLCASSAEEVSSYEQYFGPGTRLTVT.